The 30 T cell receptor beta chains presented below share a single source sample, sequenced in a study of T-cell reconstitution after alpha-beta-depleted transplantation in children. Researchers prepared the TCRbeta library using unique molecular identifiers, the study reports. Via MiXCR, TCRdb re-called the PCR reads, giving one row per CDR3 protein. There are about 600,000 distinct CDR3 sequences in the sample; 10% to 15% occur only once, and 2.2% lies in the top ten. Here the sequenced sample was PBMCs, mostly from graft donor cells, taken 360 days after TCRalphabeta/CD19-depleted stem cell transplant. Receptors originate from a male patient aged 10 to 17 who had a stem cell transplant for acute myeloid leukemia, so the T cells may come from the graft donor.

This clonotype was observed at least ten times. The V call is TRBV12-3 or TRBV12-4, the J call TRBJ2-3; 10 nucleotides match TRBD2. J was trimmed by 0 bases and V by 2 bases; bases with no gene match: 5. This CDR3 region has 17 residues. CDR3 in DNA: TGTGCCAGCAGTTTAAGACTAGCGGGTTTTAGCACAGATACGCAGTATTTT. Translation gives CASSLRLAGFSTDTQYF.

This clonotype turned up a few times. This chain uses TRBV3-1 with TRBJ2-7; the D gene is possibly TRBD1 (5 bases). CDR1 LGHDT and CDR2 YNNKEL come from the germline V gene (reference sequence). The CDR3 totals 14 residues. Trimming shortened V by 2 bases and J by 2 bases, and 10 bases separated the two germline ends. The CDR3 bases are TGTGCCAGCAGCCAAAGATCGACAGCCTACGAGCAGTACTTC. Encoded protein: CASSQRSTAYEQYF.

This clonotype was recorded many times. This chain links TRBV7-3 with TRBJ2-1, with 11 bases matching TRBD2. There are 14 residues in the CDR3. Germline-derived CDR1 and CDR2 are SGHTA and FQGTGA. With 6 bases clipped from V and 6 bases from J, the junction kept 4 bases outside the gene matches. The CDR3: CASSPLAGGNEQFF. The CDR3 region has the DNA TGTGCCAGCAGTCCCCTAGCGGGAGGCAATGAGCAGTTCTTC.

This clonotype was counted many times. The gene calls are TRBV28 and TRBJ2-1; TRBD2 agrees at 11 bases. This CDR3 region has 13 residues. Germline loops: CDR1 MDHEN, CDR2 SYDVKM. V dropped 5 bases and J dropped 16; count of bases not matched to a gene: 10. The chain's CDR3 is CASSPNSGRASFF. In DNA form, the CDR3 reads TGTGCCAGCAGTCCGAATAGCGGGAGGGCAAGTTTCTTC.

The chain is built from TRBV4-2 and TRBJ2-1; 10 nucleotides match TRBD2. The CDR3 length is 17 residues. V lost 1 base, J lost 7 bases, and 10 bases stayed unmatched. The germline V gene encodes CDR1 LGHNA and CDR2 YNFKEQ. For the CDR3, the DNA is TGTGCCAGCAGCCAAGGTCCTTCTAGCGGGAGCCGAAATGAGCAGTTCTTC. Residues: CASSQGPSSGSRNEQFF.

The chain links TRBV9 to TRBJ2-5, with a weak D call TRBD2 (6 bases). From germline, CDR1 is SGDLS and CDR2 YYNGEE. CDR3 size: 15 residues. Trimming shortened V by 3 bases and J by 1 base, and 13 bases separated the two germline ends. The CDR3 coding sequence is TGTGCCAGCAGCGAGCCCCTCGGGGGCCAAGAGACCCAGTACTTC. Translation: CASSEPLGGQETQYF.

This clonotype was picked up many times. The chain carries TRBV5-1 and TRBJ2-2; TRBD2 matches 9 bases. The CDR3 runs to 16 residues. The V gene's germline CDR1 is SGHRS and CDR2 YFSETQ. With 2 bases clipped from V and 5 bases from J, the junction kept 7 bases outside the gene matches. The CDR3 loop reads CASSFWGLAFTGELFF. CDR3 sequence (DNA): TGCGCCAGCAGCTTCTGGGGACTAGCATTTACCGGGGAGCTGTTTTTT.

The CDR3 region is CSASPGLAAYEQYF. Here the CDR3 DNA reads TGCAGTGCTAGTCCGGGACTAGCGGCCTACGAGCAGTACTTC. This chain connects TRBV20-1 to TRBJ2-7; the match to TRBD2 covers 11 bases. After removal of 3 bases from V and 2 bases from J, the junction contained 3 bases not matched to a gene. Germline loops: CDR1 DFQATT, CDR2 SNEGSKA (reference sequence). This CDR3 region has 14 residues.

This clonotype has a count of ten or more. V and J are TRBV3-1 and TRBJ2-3, with TRBD1 as a possible D gene (5 bases). This CDR3 is 14 amino acids long. The ends were cut back, 5 bases at V and 0 bases at J, with 9 bases in the middle. In germline, CDR1 is LGHDT, CDR2 YNNKEL (reference sequence). The DNA for the CDR3 is TGTGCCAGCAGCATGACAGCTAGCACAGATACGCAGTATTTT. It translates to CASSMTASTDTQYF.

This clonotype was seen more than once but under ten times. The chain links TRBV3-1 to TRBJ2-2; D call uncertain. This CDR3 region has 12 residues. Germline V gives CDR1 LGHDT, CDR2 YNNKEL (reference sequence). Trimming stripped 2 bases from V and 6 bases from J, with 4 bases between. DNA for the CDR3: TGTGCCAGCAGCCAAAGGCCCGGGGAGCTGTTTTTT. Amino acid sequence: CASSQRPGELFF. Looking up the rest from reference TRBV3-1 and TRBJ2-2 gives the full variable domain: DTAVSQTPKYLVTQMGNDKSIKCEQNLGHDTMYWYKQDSKKFLKIMFSYNNKELIINETVPNRFSPKSPDKAHLNLHINSLELGDSAVYFCASSQRPGELFFGEGSRLTVL.

V gene TRBV9 combines with J gene TRBJ2-2; 10 bases align to TRBD2. Germline assignment: CDR1 SGDLS and CDR2 YYNGEE. The junction had 9 bases not matched to a gene; V was cut back by 0 bases and J by 4 bases. This CDR3 spans 18 amino acids. The CDR3 reads CASSVAGAGLAFTGELFF. As DNA, the CDR3 is TGTGCCAGCAGCGTAGCTGGCGCGGGACTAGCGTTCACCGGGGAGCTGTTTTTT. The variable domain in full, completed from reference TRBV9 and TRBJ2-2, reads DSGVTQTPKHLITATGQRVTLRCSPRSGDLSVYWYQQSLDQGLQFLIQYYNGEERAKGNILERFSAQQFPDLHSELNLSSLELGDSALYFCASSVAGAGLAFTGELFFGEGSRLTVL.

This clonotype was seen more than once but under ten times. The CDR3 protein is CASSAPGLAGLSSYNEQFF. CDR3 DNA: TGCGCCAGCAGCGCGCCGGGACTAGCGGGTTTGAGCTCCTACAATGAGCAGTTCTTC. This rearrangement joins TRBV5-1 to TRBJ2-1, with 12 nucleotides matching TRBD2. Germline V lookup: CDR1 SGHRS, CDR2 YFSETQ. This CDR3 has 19 residues. Trimming cost V 4 bases and J 0 bases; bases outside gene matches: 11.

This clonotype was seen a few times. The J gene is TRBJ1-1, the V gene TRBV29-1; 8 bases match TRBD1. Germline CDR1 SQVTM, CDR2 ANQGSEA. After removal of 3 bases from V and 1 base from J, the junction contained 4 bases not matched to a gene. The CDR3 extends over 14 amino acids. As DNA, the CDR3 is TGCAGCGTTGAGATCAGGGGGCGGAACACTGAAGCTTTCTTT. This encodes CSVEIRGRNTEAFF. The variable domain in full, with the rest retrieved from reference TRBV29-1 and TRBJ1-1, is SAVISQKPSRDICQRGTSLTIQCQVDSQVTMMFWYRQQPGQSLTLIATANQGSEATYESGFVIDKFPISRPNLTFSTLTVSNMSPEDSSIYLCSVEIRGRNTEAFFGQGTRLTVV.

The chain carries TRBV9 and TRBJ2-7, with 7 nucleotides matching TRBD1. The CDR3 has 14 residues. Germline CDR1 and CDR2: SGDLS and YYNGEE. V shed 4 bases and J 5 bases; nucleotides not matched to a gene: 9. The CDR3 bases are TGTGCCAGCAGCCCCCGACAGGGTAAGGACGAGCAGTACTTC. Residues: CASSPRQGKDEQYF.

This clonotype was recorded a few times. Here the CDR3 reads CASSQVSFFGSGANVLTF. The CDR3 DNA reads TGTGCCAGCAGCCAAGTCAGCTTTTTTGGCTCTGGGGCCAACGTCCTGACTTTC. The chain uses TRBV4-2 and TRBJ2-6; D is unresolved. With 1 base removed from V and 0 bases from J, the gap between germline ends came to 13 bases. CDR1 and CDR2 from the germline V gene are LGHNA and YNFKEQ. This CDR3 spans 18 amino acids.

This clonotype was seen only a few times. The rearrangement links TRBV7-8 to TRBJ1-4; D remains ambiguous. The CDR3 sequence is 17 residues long. CDR1 SGHVS and CDR2 FQNEAQ come from the germline V gene. V was trimmed by 4 bases and J by 3 bases, leaving 18 bases between them. The CDR3 loop reads CASSSASWATSNEKLFF. The CDR3 DNA reads TGTGCCAGCAGCTCTGCATCGTGGGCTACTTCTAATGAAAAACTGTTTTTT. Together with reference TRBV7-8 and TRBJ1-4, the CDR3 gives the full variable domain: GAGVSQSPRYKVAKRGQDVALRCDPISGHVSLFWYQQALGQGPEFLTYFQNEAQLDKSGLPSDRFFAERPEGSVSTLKIQRTQQEDSAVYLCASSSASWATSNEKLFFGSGTQLSVL.

J is TRBJ2-7 and V is TRBV6-2 or TRBV6-3; 8 bases align to TRBD2. This CDR3 region has 14 residues. Germline CDR1 reads MNHEY; CDR2 reads SVGEGT. V shed 6 bases, J shed 2 bases, and the junction held 6 bases outside the gene matches. The CDR3, as DNA: TGTGCCAGCAGAAAAGCGGGGGCACCCTACGAGCAGTACTTC. The encoded protein is CASRKAGAPYEQYF.

This clonotype was seen at least ten times. The chain carries TRBV10-3 and TRBJ2-2, with 7 positions matching TRBD1. CDR3 length: 15 amino acids. Trimming took 7 bases from V and 4 from J; bases not matched to a gene: 9. From germline, CDR1 is ENHRY and CDR2 SYGVKD. This chain's CDR3 is CAINEQGFSTGELFF. CDR3 DNA: TGTGCCATCAACGAACAGGGGTTTTCCACCGGGGAGCTGTTTTTT.

This chain links TRBV4-3 with TRBJ2-7; D might be TRBD2 (5 bases). In germline, CDR1 is LGHNA, CDR2 YSLEER. The CDR3 is 15 amino acids. Trimming shortened V by 4 bases and J by 1 base, and 14 bases separated the two germline ends. The CDR3 region has the DNA TGCGCCAGCAGCCGATTGATAGAGCGGTCCTACGAGCAGTACTTC. This translates into CASSRLIERSYEQYF.

In this sample, this clonotype turned up many times. The chain is built from TRBV7-6 and TRBJ2-1; 14 nucleotides match TRBD2. Germline values: CDR1 SGHVS, CDR2 FNYEAQ. Unmatched junction bases numbered 6, after V lost 4 bases and J lost 7 bases. This CDR3 has 16 residues. CDR3 nucleotides: TGTGCCAGCAGCTCGACTAGCGGGAGGGAGAGGAATGAGCAGTTCTTC. Translating gives CASSSTSGRERNEQFF.

The V and J genes are TRBV11-2 and TRBJ2-3; D remains unclear. V gave up 6 bases and J gave up 2 bases, with 9 bases separating them. CDR1 and CDR2 from the germline V gene are SGHAT and FQNNGV. The CDR3 runs 13 residues. Here the CDR3 DNA reads TGTGCCAGCAGTCTATACCTCACAGATACGCAGTATTTT. Translated: CASSLYLTDTQYF.

CDR3 amino acids: CASSFTGKPLNYEQYF. The CDR3, as DNA: TGTGCCAGCAGTTTCACAGGGAAACCCTTAAACTACGAGCAGTACTTC. The chain is built from TRBV27 and TRBJ2-7; maybe TRBD1 (6 bases). The germline V and J ends were trimmed by 3 bases and 3 bases, with 18 bases remaining between them. CDR1 and CDR2 (germline): MNHEY, SMNVEV (reference sequence). The CDR3 spans 16 residues.

This clonotype was seen repeatedly, ten times or more. The rearrangement uses TRBV7-6 and TRBJ2-1; 14 bases agree with TRBD2. The junction had 1 base not matched to a gene; V was cut back by 3 bases and J by 0 bases. The CDR3 is 17 residues long. Germline lookup yields CDR1 SGHVS and CDR2 FNYEAQ. CDR3 residues: CASSFGTSGSSYNEQFF. CDR3 DNA: TGTGCCAGCAGCTTCGGGACTAGCGGGAGCTCCTACAATGAGCAGTTCTTC.

This CDR3 is CSVPLGGKNIQYF. The CDR3 nucleotides read TGCAGTGTCCCATTGGGGGGCAAAAACATTCAGTACTTC. The rearrangement links TRBV20-1 to TRBJ2-4; D is perhaps TRBD2 (6 bases). Germline V CDR1 and CDR2: DFQATT, SNEGSKA (reference sequence). CDR3 size: 13 residues. V dropped 7 bases and J dropped 3 bases, with 13 bases sitting between them.

This clonotype has only a few counts. CDR3 bases: TGTGCCAGCAGCTCGCCAGGGACTAGCGGGACCTACGAGCAGTACTTC. Translating gives CASSSPGTSGTYEQYF. J is TRBJ2-7 and V is TRBV7-8, with 13 bases lining up with TRBD2. This CDR3 has 16 amino acids. The trim removed 4 bases at V and 2 bases at J, leaving 5 bases unmatched. CDR1 SGHVS and CDR2 FQNEAQ come from the germline V gene.

This clonotype was picked up many times. This CDR3 reads CASSLGTGSSYNEQFF. The CDR3 DNA sequence: TGCGCCAGCAGCTTGGGGACAGGGAGCTCCTACAATGAGCAGTTCTTC. The chain couples TRBV5-1 to TRBJ2-1, with 8 bases matching TRBD1. With 0 bases clipped from V and 0 bases from J, the junction kept 2 bases outside the gene matches. There are 16 residues in the CDR3. Germline lookup yields CDR1 SGHRS and CDR2 YFSETQ.

This clonotype showed up just a few times. V is TRBV7-2 and J is TRBJ2-5; D gene unclear. CDR1 is SGHTA, CDR2 FQGNSA, per germline. The CDR3 is 15 amino acids. V lost 4 bases and J 1 base, leaving 13 bases between the germline ends. Here the CDR3 reads CASSSGPFLQETQYF. The CDR3 coding sequence is TGTGCCAGCAGCTCCGGGCCGTTCCTCCAAGAGACCCAGTACTTC.

V usage is TRBV28 and J usage is TRBJ2-3; 13 nucleotides match TRBD2. CDR1 MDHEN and CDR2 SYDVKM come from the germline V gene. The ends lost 8 bases at V and 5 bases at J; junction bases unmatched: 13. This CDR3 comprises 17 residues. The CDR3 here is CASSRGTSGIGIDTQYF. The CDR3 DNA sequence: TGTGCCAGCTCGAGGGGGACTAGCGGGATTGGAATAGATACGCAGTATTTT. The full variable domain, its missing parts supplied by reference TRBV28 and TRBJ2-3, is DVKVTQSSRYLVKRTGEKVFLECVQDMDHENMFWYRQDPGLGLRLIYFSYDVKMKEKGDIPEGYSVSREKKERFSLILESASTNQTSMYLCASSRGTSGIGIDTQYFGPGTRLTVL.

This clonotype was seen only a few times. The CDR3 spells CASSILGLAGDAYNEQFF. The CDR3 nucleotides are TGTGCCAGCAGCATCCTCGGACTAGCGGGAGACGCCTACAATGAGCAGTTCTTC. The rearrangement links TRBV11-2 to TRBJ2-1, with 13 bases matching TRBD2. Germline CDR1 reads SGHAT; CDR2 reads FQNNGV. This CDR3 comprises 18 residues. The V gene end was trimmed by 5 bases and the J gene end by 2 bases; junction bases not matched to a gene: 9.

This CDR3 is CSAGDRGLQETQYF. CDR3 nucleotides: TGCAGCGCCGGGGACAGGGGGCTGCAAGAGACCCAGTACTTC. The V and J genes are TRBV29-1 and TRBJ2-5; 12 nucleotides align to TRBD1. V lost 7 bases and J lost 2; bases outside the gene matches: 5. This CDR3 is 14 amino acids long. From germline, CDR1 is SQVTM and CDR2 ANQGSEA.